This T cell receptor (beta chain) was recovered during a study of blood T cell repertoires in COVID-19. Study context: Sites in the United States, Italy and Spain provided acute and convalescent COVID-19 samples.

Trimming cost V 2 bases and J 1 base; bases outside gene matches: 2. The CDR3 sequence is 14 residues long. Germline V gene lookup returns CDR1 SGHVS and CDR2 FQNEAQ. Only in-frame clones appear in the TCRdb table, and some are missing; sequencing was by immunoSEQ multiplex PCR. The repertoire includes roughly 43,000 clones, approximately 80% of them detected once, and 20% to 25% sits in the top ten. The sequence was obtained from a woman aged 55-69 years with acute or convalescent COVID-19. Source material: peripheral blood. The chain carries TRBV7-8 and TRBJ2-7; 7 nucleotides align to TRBD1. In DNA form, the CDR3 reads TGTGCCAGCAGCTTAACAGGGGAGTCCTACGAGCAGTACTTC. Amino acids: CASSLTGESYEQYF.